These T cell receptor beta chains were read from a single sample in a study of blood T cell repertoires in COVID-19. Method: immunoSEQ multiplex PCR; TCRdb's copy keeps in-frame clones and lacks some. The table shows hundreds of thousands of clones, with 85% to 90% occurring only once. Material: peripheral blood. The receptors here all came from a woman between 40 and 55 years old who had recovered from COVID-19. Each CDR3 is given with its conserved first and last residue. Fields, in order: clone size, J gene, V gene, D gene, CDR3 DNA, CDR3 protein. A D gene is named only where the DNA matches it firmly. Expanded clones get a size class; other rows say once, few or many, or leave the size out.

>-|TRBJ2-7|TRBV27|TRBD1
TGTGCCAGCAGTTCAAAATCTATGTGGACAGGACTCTCCTACGAGCAGTACTTC
CASSSKSMWTGLSYEQYF
>-|TRBJ2-1|TRBV24-1|TRBD1
TGTGCCACCAGTGATTCCTCCGGGACAGGGGATGAGCAGTTCTTC
CATSDSSGTGDEQFF
>-|TRBJ2-7|TRBV20-1|TRBD2
TGCAGTGCTAGTATGACTAGCGGTGACGAGCAGTACTTC
CSASMTSGDEQYF
>-|TRBJ2-1|TRBV6-5|TRBD2
TGTGCCAGCGGGGGGGGACCTAGCTCCTACAATGAGCAGTTCTTC
CASGGGPSSYNEQFF
>-|TRBJ1-2|TRBV18|-
TGTGCCAGCTCACCACGGGTGGGCCCGGGAGGCTACACCTTC
CASSPRVGPGGYTF
>few|TRBJ2-2|TRBV9|-
TGTGCCAGCAGCGTCTCCTCTCACACCGGGGAGCTGTTTTTT
CASSVSSHTGELFF
>-|TRBJ1-3|TRBV4-2|TRBD1
TGTGCCAGCAGCCGGACAGGGGAAGGCGGAAACACCATATATTTT
CASSRTGEGGNTIYF
>once|TRBJ1-4|TRBV9|-
TGTGCCAGCAGCCCCCCGTACTCGAGGGAAAAACTGTTTTTT
CASSPPYSREKLFF
>-|TRBJ2-5|TRBV30|-
TGTGCCTGGAGTGTAGCGGTATATGTGGATCACCAGTACTTC
CAWSVAVYVDHQYF
>-|TRBJ2-5|TRBV4-2|-
TGTGCCAGCAGCCAAGACTACCAAGAGACCCAGTACTTC
CASSQDYQETQYF
>-|TRBJ1-2|TRBV6-5|TRBD1
TGTGCCAGCAGACGGCCAGGGGGCAGCTATGGCTACACCTTC
CASRRPGGSYGYTF
>few|TRBJ2-1|TRBV20-1|TRBD2
TGCAGTGCTAGTGCCCGCCCTATAGCGGGGGGTTTGAACAATGAGCAGTTCTTC
CSASARPIAGGLNNEQFF
>-|TRBJ1-6|TRBV11-2|-
TGTGCCTCCTCGGAGGGTAATTCACCCCTCCACTTT
CASSEGNSPLHF
>-|TRBJ1-2|TRBV5-1|TRBD1
TGCGCCAGCAGCTTGGCTATCGGACAGGGGGAAGCTAACTATGGCTACACCTTC
CASSLAIGQGEANYGYTF
>few|TRBJ2-1|TRBV5-1|-
TGCGCCAGCAGCTTGGATGGGGGCGCTGGGTACAATGAGCAGTTCTTC
CASSLDGGAGYNEQFF
>-|TRBJ1-1|TRBV29-1|TRBD1
TGCAGCGTTCAAAACCGGGACAGGGGAAACACTGAAGCTTTCTTT
CSVQNRDRGNTEAFF
>-|TRBJ2-7|TRBV4-3|TRBD2
TGCGCCAGCAGCCAAATGGCAGGTAGCGGGGGGTACGAGCAGTACTTC
CASSQMAGSGGYEQYF
>-|TRBJ2-7|TRBV5-1|-
TGCGCCAGCAGCTTGCAGGTCCCCTACGAGCAGTACTTC
CASSLQVPYEQYF
>-|TRBJ2-3|TRBV2|-
TGTGCCAGCAGTGGGGGGGCCCAGGCTAGCGGTGGGTGGGAAGATACGCAGTATTTT
CASSGGAQASGGWEDTQYF
>-|TRBJ1-2|TRBV19|-
TGTGCCAGTAGTATAGCCGGGACACCCAACTATGGCTACACCTTC
CASSIAGTPNYGYTF
>once|TRBJ2-7|TRBV30|-
TGTGCCTGGAGTGTAGGGGCCGGATCCTACGAGCAGTACTTC
CAWSVGAGSYEQYF
>-|TRBJ1-3|TRBV19|-
TGTGCCAGTGGAACGGGAGGCCGTGGAAACACCATATATTTT
CASGTGGRGNTIYF
>-|TRBJ2-2|TRBV12-5|-
TGTGCTAGTGGTTTGCTTTTAGGGGGGGCTAAGAACACCGGGGAGCTGTTTTTT
CASGLLLGGAKNTGELFF
>-|TRBJ2-1|TRBV5-4|TRBD2
TGTGCCAGCAGCTCCCTAGCGGGGGTAATCTCCTACAATGAGCAGTTCTTC
CASSSLAGVISYNEQFF
>once|TRBJ1-1|TRBV27|-
TGTGCCAGCAGTCAAGGGACAACCTTGAACACTGAAGCTTTCTTT
CASSQGTTLNTEAFF
>-|TRBJ2-7|TRBV2|-
TGTGCCAGCAGTGAGGGGCAGGGTGAGCAGTACTTC
CASSEGQGEQYF
>-|TRBJ1-4|TRBV6-1|-
TGTGCCAGCAGTGAAGTTCCGGCGGGATTGGGAAAACTGTTTTTT
CASSEVPAGLGKLFF
>-|TRBJ1-4|TRBV2|TRBD1
TGTGCCAGCAGTGAAGTGGGGACAGGGGGCTTGAAGGAAAAACTGTTTTTT
CASSEVGTGGLKEKLFF
>-|TRBJ2-5|TRBV18|-
TGTGCCAGCTCACTGGAGGCTAAGCGGGAAGAGACCCAGTACTTC
CASSLEAKREETQYF
>-|TRBJ2-5|TRBV7-7|TRBD2
TGTGCCAGCAGCTCCGGACTAGATGTGGGAGAGACCCAGTACTTC
CASSSGLDVGETQYF
>-|TRBJ1-4|TRBV19|TRBD1
TGTGCCAGTCGGCCCCAACAGGGGGGAGGTGAAAAACTGTTTTTT
CASRPQQGGGEKLFF
>few|TRBJ2-1|TRBV18|TRBD2
TGTGCCAGCTCACCACCCTCGCGGGGGGTGTTCAATGAGCAGTTCTTC
CASSPPSRGVFNEQFF
>-|TRBJ2-7|TRBV5-6|TRBD1
TGTGCCAGCAGCTTGTTTACCGGGACAGCTACTCTCTCCTACGAGCAGTACTTC
CASSLFTGTATLSYEQYF
>many|TRBJ2-4|TRBV3-1/TRBV3-2|TRBD1
TGTGCCAGCGCACGAGACAGGGGGCGTGCAAACATTCAGTACTTC
CASARDRGRANIQYF
>-|TRBJ2-5|TRBV5-4|TRBD2
TGTGCCAGCAGCTTGGCGGGGGGTCAAGAGACCCAGTACTTC
CASSLAGGQETQYF
>-|TRBJ2-1|TRBV4-2|-
TGTGCCAGCAGCCAAGGGTCCGGAGGCGCCTACAATGAGCAGTTCTTC
CASSQGSGGAYNEQFF
>-|TRBJ1-2|TRBV4-3|TRBD1
TGCGCCAGCAGCCAGGGGCGACAGGGACGCGGCTACACCTTC
CASSQGRQGRGYTF
>once|TRBJ2-1|TRBV14|TRBD1
TGTGCCAGCAGCCAATGGACAGGGGCCCCCAATGAGCAGTTCTTC
CASSQWTGAPNEQFF
>-|TRBJ2-3|TRBV5-5|-
TGTGCCAGCAGCCCAGGGGGGGATACGCAGTATTTT
CASSPGGDTQYF
>-|TRBJ1-6|TRBV3-1/TRBV3-2|-
TGTGCCAGCAGCCAAGATCTGGGCACGAGATCACCCCTCCACTTT
CASSQDLGTRSPLHF
>-|TRBJ2-4|TRBV25-1|-
TGTGCCAGCACCCTAAGGGGAATTCAGTACTTC
CASTLRGIQYF
>-|TRBJ2-1|TRBV15|TRBD1
TGTGCCACCGGCAAACAGGGGCCGCCTTACAATGAGCAGTTCTTC
CATGKQGPPYNEQFF
>once|TRBJ2-2|TRBV11-2|-
TGTGCCAGCAGCCCCAGGCAGGGGAATCTGTTTTTT
CASSPRQGNLFF
>-|TRBJ2-7|TRBV10-1|-
TGCGCCAGCAGTGACAGACAGAACGAGCAGTACTTC
CASSDRQNEQYF
>-|TRBJ2-5|TRBV29-1|-
TGCAGCGTTGAAGCCCCTCGGTCGGAAGAGACCCAGTACTTC
CSVEAPRSEETQYF
>-|TRBJ2-2|TRBV9|TRBD2
TGTGCCAGCGGACTAGCGGGGGCCGGGGAGCTGTTTTTT
CASGLAGAGELFF
>-|TRBJ2-3|TRBV5-1|-
TGCGCCAGCAGCTTGGGGGTTGTAGCGACTAGCACAGATACGCAGTATTTT
CASSLGVVATSTDTQYF
>-|TRBJ2-5|TRBV4-3|TRBD2
TGCGCCAGCAGCCACGGACTAGATTTTGAGACCCAGTACTTC
CASSHGLDFETQYF
>-|TRBJ1-1|TRBV6-5|-
TGTGCCAGTTTTCCGCGGTCCCTAGAAGCTTTCTTT
CASFPRSLEAFF
>-|TRBJ2-2|TRBV9|TRBD2
TGTGCCAGCAGCGGACGCGGGGGGGCAAACGGGGAGCTGTTTTTT
CASSGRGGANGELFF
>-|TRBJ1-2|TRBV7-2|-
TGTGCCAGCAGCTTTAGTCCAGGGCGGGGCTACACCTTC
CASSFSPGRGYTF
>-|TRBJ2-3|TRBV7-2|TRBD2
TGTGCCAGCAGCTTAGGGGGGCTAAGCGGGGGCCTGCCAGATACGCAGTATTTT
CASSLGGLSGGLPDTQYF
>-|TRBJ1-2|TRBV29-1|-
TGCAGCGCCCGTGGGGGCAGTGTCTTGGGCTACACCTTC
CSARGGSVLGYTF
>once|TRBJ2-5|TRBV27|TRBD2
TGTGCCAGCAGTTTCGGGTCTAGCGGGGGCCAAGAGACCCAGTACTTC
CASSFGSSGGQETQYF
>-|TRBJ1-6|TRBV2|TRBD1
TGTGCCAGCAGCCCGACCCCGGGACAGGGGTTACCCCTCCACTTT
CASSPTPGQGLPLHF
>-|TRBJ1-6|TRBV18|TRBD1
TGTGCCAGCTCACCACTGGGTCCCGGGACAGGGAATTCACCCCTCCACTTT
CASSPLGPGTGNSPLHF
>-|TRBJ1-2|TRBV5-1|TRBD1
TGCGCCAGCAGCTGGGGGGACAGGGTAAACTATGGCTACACCTTC
CASSWGDRVNYGYTF
>-|TRBJ2-1|TRBV7-9|-
TGTGCCAGCAGCTTAGCTCGGGGTTACAATGAGCAGTTCTTC
CASSLARGYNEQFF
>-|TRBJ1-2|TRBV15|-
TGTGCCACCAGCAGCGGAGGCTATGGCTACACCTTC
CATSSGGYGYTF
>-|TRBJ1-2|TRBV3-1/TRBV3-2|-
TGTGCCAGCAGCCAAGATCCGAGCGGGGTAGGCGGCTATGGCTACACCTTC
CASSQDPSGVGGYGYTF